This T cell receptor (beta chain) comes out of a study of T cell repertoires in cytomegalovirus infection. Trimming shortened V by 5 bases and J by 3 bases, and 17 bases separated the two germline ends. CDR3 length equals 14 residues. Germline loops: CDR1 DFQATT, CDR2 SNEGSKA (reference sequence). TCRdb reprocessed the reads via MiXCR and lists one record per CDR3 protein. The data show fewer than 550,000 distinct CDR3 sequences, about 11% seen once. A note on this clonotype: What it binds is not known.

Broader study findings: Clonotype analysis showed dominance of the ex vivo response by HLA-C-restricted CMV-specific TCR beta clonotypes.

Input material: PBMCs. The receptor was isolated from a human donor in good health (CMV status not recorded). Some clones in this sample may be carry-over from other donors' samples. J is TRBJ2-7 and V is TRBV20-1; D gene uncertain. Here the CDR3 DNA reads TGCAGTGCTCTTTCTAGTAACCAGATCTACGAGCAGTACTTC. This translates into CSALSSNQIYEQYF.